This entry concerns a single T cell receptor beta chain. The antigen remains unidentified. This entry belongs to a study of cytomegalovirus exposure and HLA in healthy donors. The CDR3 totals 14 residues. Germline V gene lookup returns CDR1 SGHNT and CDR2 YYREEE (reference sequence). V lost 1 base to trimming and J lost 11 bases, with 13 bases between them. PCR involved 60 Vbeta and 13 Jbeta primers. Only in-frame clones appear in the TCRdb table, and some are missing; sequencing was by immunoSEQ multiplex PCR. The data contain 100,000 to 150,000 clones, about 74% of them singletons. Study results and caveats: For TCR beta chains, V- and J-gene trimming was later linked to a missense DCLRE1C variant.

The sequence was collected from a woman aged 45-60 years in good health and CMV-seropositive. The sample consisted of PBMCs. This chain links TRBV5-4 with TRBJ1-6; D unclear. CDR3 in amino acids: CASSLRAGEAPLHF. CDR3 nucleotide sequence: TGTGCCAGCAGCTTGAGGGCCGGGGAGGCACCCCTCCACTTT.